The 2 T cell receptor beta chains below were found in one sample sequenced in a study of cytomegalovirus exposure and HLA in healthy donors. The PCR made use of 60 Vbeta and 13 Jbeta primers. Method: immunoSEQ multiplex PCR; TCRdb's copy keeps in-frame clones and lacks some. The data hold 150,000 to 200,000 clones, with about 81% observed a single time. Sequencing input: PBMCs. The receptors originated from a man younger than 35 in good health and CMV-seronegative.

The chain carries TRBV10-1 and TRBJ2-7; no clear D. This CDR3 comprises 16 residues. Per germline, CDR1 WNHNN and CDR2 SYGVQD (reference sequence). The V end lost 5 bases, the J end lost 5 bases, and 22 bases lay between the germline ends. The CDR3 DNA follows: TGCGCCAGCAGTTACAGCTCCACGATGGTGGTCGACGAGCAGTACTTC. It encodes CASSYSSTMVVDEQYF.

CDR3 loop: CASRIQETNEKLFF. In nucleotides, the CDR3 is TGCGCCAGCAGGATACAGGAGACTAATGAAAAACTGTTTTTT. The chain recombines TRBV5-1 with TRBJ1-4, with D tentatively TRBD1 (5 bases). CDR1 and CDR2 from the germline V gene are SGHRS and YFSETQ. The CDR3 is made up of 14 amino acids. V dropped 5 bases and J dropped 2 bases, with 10 bases sitting between them.